This is a list of T cell receptor beta chains from one sample in a study of blood T cell repertoires in COVID-19. Libraries were prepared by immunoSEQ multiplex PCR; TCRdb keeps only in-frame clonotypes and omits some of them. This sample carries a few hundred thousand clones, 81% of them seen once, and the ten largest clones take more than 1%. The sample was peripheral blood. The source of these receptors is a human donor with acute or convalescent COVID-19. The donor label of this sample is uncertain. CDR3s leave out the opening cysteine and the closing phenylalanine or tryptophan. A D gene is named only where the DNA matches it firmly.

v_call	j_call	d_call	cdr3_aa
TRBV5-6	TRBJ2-3	TRBD2	ASSYRTSGSTDTQY
TRBV18	TRBJ1-1	.	ASSPQRSRNTEAF
TRBV7-9	TRBJ1-3	TRBD1	ASSSYRTGLLSSGNTIY
TRBV7-9	TRBJ2-1	.	ASSPPISGNEQF
TRBV5-1	TRBJ1-1	.	ASAPSYSLNTEAF
TRBV6-5	TRBJ1-2	TRBD1	ASNLMDRAYGYT
TRBV18	TRBJ2-5	.	ASSVGRGETQY
TRBV14	TRBJ2-2	.	ASSQEMRTGELF
TRBV7-9	TRBJ2-5	.	ASSSSVPKETQY
TRBV27	TRBJ1-4	.	ASSPLMFATNEKLF
TRBV11-2	TRBJ2-1	TRBD2	ASSFTSGSSNEQF
TRBV11-2	TRBJ2-7	.	ASSLDVASVYEQY
TRBV5-4	TRBJ1-4	.	ASSFGGGRSLNEKLF
TRBV29-1	TRBJ1-3	.	SVLAGNTIY
TRBV27	TRBJ1-4	.	ASSRQPPYLNEKLF
TRBV28	TRBJ1-1	.	ASSFSGPGTSEAF
TRBV7-6	TRBJ1-1	TRBD1	ASSLHRGAPEAF
TRBV6-5	TRBJ1-6	.	ASTQRSQGNSPLH
TRBV30	TRBJ2-1	TRBD2	AWSNGGTYNEQF
TRBV6-4	TRBJ1-2	TRBD1	ASSPGQGYYGYT
TRBV10-3	TRBJ2-3	TRBD1	AISEATGGKDTQY
TRBV10-3	TRBJ2-5	TRBD2	AISKGLAGQETQY
TRBV19	TRBJ2-1	.	ASRPNRNNEQF